The 13 T cell receptor beta chains below were found in one sample sequenced in a study of T cell changes during pregnancy in multiple sclerosis. Libraries were prepared by immunoSEQ multiplex PCR; TCRdb keeps only in-frame clonotypes and omits some of them. The data hold about 52,000 clones, with over 85% observed a single time. Source: CD4+ T cells from peripheral blood mononuclear cells, taken before pregnancy. These receptors were collected from a female donor with multiple sclerosis, enrolled in a pregnancy study.

The rearrangement links TRBV2 to TRBJ1-2, with D perhaps TRBD1 (5 bases). Trimming cost V 6 bases and J 0 bases, with 32 bases left between them. The CDR3 is 21 amino acids. Looked up from germline, CDR1 is SNHLY and CDR2 is FYNNEI. The CDR3 loop is CASRQRSGGGYDGSTNYGYTF. CDR3 sequence (DNA): TGTGCCAGCAGACAACGGTCGGGTGGGGGGTATGATGGTAGCACTAACTATGGCTACACCTTC.

The rearrangement joins TRBV27 to TRBJ2-1; TRBD1 matches 8 bases. CDR1 MNHEY and CDR2 SMNVEV come from the germline V gene (reference sequence). This CDR3 is 12 amino acids long. V was pared by 5 bases and J by 12 bases, with 6 bases of the junction left unmatched. CDR3 region: CASSTQGVRQFF. CDR3 in DNA: TGTGCCAGCAGTACACAGGGGGTAAGGCAGTTCTTC.

The CDR3 region is CASSFGQGLGLDEQYF. The CDR3, as DNA: TGCGCCAGCAGCTTTGGACAGGGGTTAGGTTTGGACGAGCAGTACTTC. This sequence joins TRBV5-1 and TRBJ2-5, with TRBD1 matching 9 bases. The end of the DNA aligns better with TRBJ2-7, so the J call may be wrong. Per germline, CDR1 SGHRS and CDR2 YFSETQ. The CDR3 consists of 16 residues.

The V and J genes are TRBV19 and TRBJ1-1; 9 bases are a match to TRBD1. This CDR3 spans 18 amino acids. J lost 1 base, V lost 5 bases, and 14 bases had no gene match. Germline loops: CDR1 LNHDA, CDR2 SQIVND (reference sequence). Here the CDR3 DNA reads TGTGCCAGTAGTCCCGGGACAGGGTTCGGATTCTCGAACACTGAAGCTTTCTTT. Protein: CASSPGTGFGFSNTEAFF.

The V gene is TRBV2, the J gene TRBJ2-4; TRBD1 aligns across 7 bases. Germline V gene sequence: CDR1 SNHLY, CDR2 FYNNEI. The CDR3 spans 15 residues. Trimming took 6 bases from V and 8 from J; bases not matched to a gene: 13. As DNA, the CDR3 is TGTGCCAGCAGGGGGATGACAGGGAGAGGGGACATTCAGTACTTC. Its translation: CASRGMTGRGDIQYF.

The J gene is TRBJ2-7, the V gene TRBV6-5; possible D gene TRBD2, 5 bases. The germline gives CDR1 MNHEY, CDR2 SVGAGI. This CDR3 is built from 14 residues. V lost 2 bases, J lost 7 bases, and 15 bases lay in between. The CDR3 here is CASSYQVEGSEQYF. Here the CDR3 DNA reads TGTGCCAGCAGTTACCAGGTTGAGGGTTCGGAGCAGTACTTC.

This clone was observed a handful of times. The chain has TRBV10-1 and TRBJ1-5; D perhaps matches TRBD1 (5 bases). The germline gives CDR1 WNHNN, CDR2 SYGVQD (reference sequence). The CDR3 length is 13 residues. V dropped 2 bases and J dropped 9 bases, with 11 bases sitting between them. DNA for the CDR3: TGCGCCAGCAGTGAGACGCCGGGGGGGCCCCAGCATTTT. It yields the protein CASSETPGGPQHF.

The V call is TRBV4-1, the J call TRBJ1-4, with no clear D. The CDR3 is made up of 14 amino acids. V was pared by 5 bases and J by 8 bases, with 15 bases between. CDR1 is MGHRA and CDR2 is YSYEKL in the germline V gene. The CDR3 is CASSSVTGSEKLFF. In nucleotides, the CDR3 is TGCGCCAGCAGCTCAGTGACGGGATCCGAAAAACTGTTTTTT.

V and J are TRBV5-1 and TRBJ1-1; D possibly corresponds to TRBD1 (5 bases). The V gene's germline CDR1 is SGHRS and CDR2 YFSETQ. This CDR3 contains 13 residues. The V gene lost 4 bases and the J gene lost 1 base, with 8 bases spanning the gap. CDR3 in DNA: TGCGCCAGCAGCCTGGACACGAACACTGAAGCTTTCTTT. Translation gives CASSLDTNTEAFF.

V and J are TRBV6-1 and TRBJ1-2, with D tentatively TRBD1 (5 bases). Trimming shortened V by 4 bases and J by 4 bases, and 13 bases separated the two germline ends. The V gene's germline CDR1 is MNHNS and CDR2 SASEGT. This CDR3 is built from 14 residues. The CDR3 loop reads CASSASGIGYGYTF. The DNA of the CDR3 is TGTGCCAGCAGTGCATCAGGGATTGGCTATGGCTACACCTTC.

The chain has TRBV19 and TRBJ1-1; tentatively, D is TRBD1 (5 bases). The CDR3 contains 16 residues. Germline lookup yields CDR1 LNHDA and CDR2 SQIVND (reference sequence). V was pared by 5 bases and J by 1 base, with 17 bases between. The CDR3 sequence: CASSLFSLGGNTEAFF. The CDR3 coding sequence is TGTGCCAGTAGTTTGTTTTCGCTGGGGGGGAACACTGAAGCTTTCTTT.

This chain links TRBV18 with TRBJ1-1, with TRBD1 as a possible D gene (6 bases). Germline V lookup: CDR1 KGHSH, CDR2 LQKENI. V dropped 6 bases and J dropped 1 base, with 12 bases sitting between them. The CDR3 length is 14 residues. The CDR3 DNA reads as TGTGCCAGCTCTCCGGGACACTCGAACACTGAAGCTTTCTTT. The encoded protein is CASSPGHSNTEAFF.

The chain couples TRBV11-2 to TRBJ1-1; TRBD1 is a possible D gene (5 bases). Trimming cost V 1 base and J 0 bases, with 18 bases left between them. Per the germline V gene, CDR1 is SGHAT and CDR2 is FQNNGV. This CDR3 has 18 residues. The CDR3 reads CASSLVGFTGAMNTEAFF. CDR3 in DNA: TGTGCCAGCAGCTTAGTTGGCTTTACAGGAGCAATGAACACTGAAGCTTTCTTT.